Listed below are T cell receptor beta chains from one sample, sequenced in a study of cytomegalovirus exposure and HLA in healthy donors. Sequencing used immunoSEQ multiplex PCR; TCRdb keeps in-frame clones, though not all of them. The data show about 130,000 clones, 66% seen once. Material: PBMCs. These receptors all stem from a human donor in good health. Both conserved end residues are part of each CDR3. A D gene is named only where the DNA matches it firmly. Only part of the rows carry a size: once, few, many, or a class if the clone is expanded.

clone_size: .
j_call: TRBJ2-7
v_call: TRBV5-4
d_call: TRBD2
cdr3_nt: TGTGCCAGCAGCCTGACTAGCGGGACGGAAGAGCAGTACTTC
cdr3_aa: CASSLTSGTEEQYF

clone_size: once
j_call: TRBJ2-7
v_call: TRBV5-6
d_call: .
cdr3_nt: TGTGCCAGCAGCTTTAACCCCGTAACCACCTACTCCTACGAGCAGTACTTC
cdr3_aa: CASSFNPVTTYSYEQYF

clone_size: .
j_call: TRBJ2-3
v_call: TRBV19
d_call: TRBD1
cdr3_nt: TGTGCCAGTAGTAACGGACAGGGGGCAGATACGCAGTATTTT
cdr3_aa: CASSNGQGADTQYF

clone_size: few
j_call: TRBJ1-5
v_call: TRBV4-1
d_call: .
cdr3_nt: TGCGCCAGCAGCCAAGATGGGGTGCCGGGAAGTCAGCCCCAGCATTTT
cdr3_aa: CASSQDGVPGSQPQHF

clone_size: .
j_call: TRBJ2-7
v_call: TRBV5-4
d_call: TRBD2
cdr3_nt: TGTGCCAGCAGCACCGGGACTAGCGGGAGGGCCCCGTCCGAGCAGTACTTC
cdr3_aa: CASSTGTSGRAPSEQYF

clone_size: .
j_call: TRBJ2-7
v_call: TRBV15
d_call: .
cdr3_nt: TGTGCCACCAGCAGAGCTATCCGCCAGGGGGGCTACTTC
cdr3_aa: CATSRAIRQGGYF

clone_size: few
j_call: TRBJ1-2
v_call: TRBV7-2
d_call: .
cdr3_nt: TGTGCCAGCAGCCGCGTCCGAGTCGGGGGCTACACCTTC
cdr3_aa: CASSRVRVGGYTF

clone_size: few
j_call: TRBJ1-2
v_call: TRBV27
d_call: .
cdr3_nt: TGTGCCAGCAGTCCGAGATTGGACTATGGCTACACCTTC
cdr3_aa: CASSPRLDYGYTF

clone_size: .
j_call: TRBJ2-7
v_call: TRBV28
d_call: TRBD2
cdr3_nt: TGTGCCAGCAGTTTAGTCGCGGGAGCCCGCGAGCAGTACTTC
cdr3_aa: CASSLVAGAREQYF

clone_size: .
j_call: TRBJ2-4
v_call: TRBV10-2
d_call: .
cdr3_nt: TGCGCCAGCCAAAGGGACACACTAGCCAAAAACATTCAGTACTTC
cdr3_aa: CASQRDTLAKNIQYF

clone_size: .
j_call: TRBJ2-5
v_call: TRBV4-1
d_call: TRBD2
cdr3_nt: TGCGCCAGCAGCCAGTATGGGCTAGCGGGCCAAGAGACCCAGTACTTC
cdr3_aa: CASSQYGLAGQETQYF

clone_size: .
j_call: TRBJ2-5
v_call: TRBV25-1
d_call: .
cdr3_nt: TGTGCCAGCAGTGAAATGGAGGGCAGGGGGGAGACCCAGTACTTC
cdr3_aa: CASSEMEGRGETQYF

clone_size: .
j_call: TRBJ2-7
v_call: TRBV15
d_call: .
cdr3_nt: TGTGCCACCAGCAGAGATCCGGGTTACGAGCAGTACTTC
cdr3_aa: CATSRDPGYEQYF

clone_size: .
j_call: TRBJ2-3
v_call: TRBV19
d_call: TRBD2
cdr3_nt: TGTGCCAGTAGCCCCACCTTGGCTAGCGGGAGGCGGGGGATTTTAGATACGCAGTATTTT
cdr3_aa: CASSPTLASGRRGILDTQYF

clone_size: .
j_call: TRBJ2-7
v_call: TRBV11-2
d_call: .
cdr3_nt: TGTGCCAGCAGCTTAGATCTGGCGGCGTACGAGCAGTACTTC
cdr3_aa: CASSLDLAAYEQYF

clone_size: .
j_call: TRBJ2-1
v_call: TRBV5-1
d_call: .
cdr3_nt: TGCGCCAGCAGCTTGGTCCCTAGCAACAATGAACAGTTCTTC
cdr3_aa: CASSLVPSNNEQFF

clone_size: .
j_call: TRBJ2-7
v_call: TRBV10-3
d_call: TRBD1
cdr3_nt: TGTGCCACCCAAGGGGACAGGGGCGGCGAGCAGTACTTC
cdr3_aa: CATQGDRGGEQYF

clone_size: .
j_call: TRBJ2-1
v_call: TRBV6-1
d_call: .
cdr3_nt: TGTGCCAGCAGTGAACAGGGCCCAGGCTACAATGAGCAGTTCTTC
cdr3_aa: CASSEQGPGYNEQFF

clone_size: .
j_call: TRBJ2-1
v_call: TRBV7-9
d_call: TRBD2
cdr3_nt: TGTGCCAGCAGCTTAGCGACTAGCGGGACTCCCGATGAGCAGTTCTTC
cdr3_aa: CASSLATSGTPDEQFF

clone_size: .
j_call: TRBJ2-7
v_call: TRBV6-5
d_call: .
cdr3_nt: TGTGCCAGCAGTTATACTAGCTCCTACGAGCAGTACTTC
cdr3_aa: CASSYTSSYEQYF

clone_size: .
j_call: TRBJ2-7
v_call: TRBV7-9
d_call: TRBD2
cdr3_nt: TGTGCCAGCAGCTTGGAAGCGGGAGGTAACGAGCAGTACTTC
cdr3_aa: CASSLEAGGNEQYF

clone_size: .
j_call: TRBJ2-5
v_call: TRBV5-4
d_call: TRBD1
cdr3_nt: TGTGCCAGCAAGGGGGCGGAAGAGCAGTACTTC
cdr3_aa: CASKGAEEQYF

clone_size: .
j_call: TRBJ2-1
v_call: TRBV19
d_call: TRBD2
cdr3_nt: TGTGCCAGTAGTGGAAGGACTAGCGGGAGAGCTTCCTACAATGAGCAGTTCTTC
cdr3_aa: CASSGRTSGRASYNEQFF

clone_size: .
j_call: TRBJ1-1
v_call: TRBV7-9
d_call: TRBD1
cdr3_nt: TGTGCCAGCACCCCTTTTACAGGGGGCAACACTGAAGCTTTCTTT
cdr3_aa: CASTPFTGGNTEAFF

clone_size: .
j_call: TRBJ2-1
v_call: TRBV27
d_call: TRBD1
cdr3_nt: TGTGCCAGCAGTTTGCTAGGGGGACAGGGAAAGGGAAATGAGCAGTTCTTC
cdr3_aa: CASSLLGGQGKGNEQFF

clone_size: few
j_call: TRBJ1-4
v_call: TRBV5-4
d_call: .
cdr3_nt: TGTGCCAGCAGCTTGGCCGCAACTAATGAAAAACTGTTTTTT
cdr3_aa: CASSLAATNEKLFF

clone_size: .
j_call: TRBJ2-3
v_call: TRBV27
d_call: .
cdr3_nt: TGTGCCAGCAGCTACGTAGGGGGGAGGGGCCCGGCAGATACGCAGTATTTT
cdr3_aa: CASSYVGGRGPADTQYF

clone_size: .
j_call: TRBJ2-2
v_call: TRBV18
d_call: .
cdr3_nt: TGTGCCAGCTCACCAACTTGGTCCGGGGAGCTGTTTTTT
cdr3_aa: CASSPTWSGELFF

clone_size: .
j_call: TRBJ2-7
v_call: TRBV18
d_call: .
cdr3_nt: TGTGCCAGCTCACCACCGGTGGCTTACGAGCAGTACTTC
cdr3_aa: CASSPPVAYEQYF

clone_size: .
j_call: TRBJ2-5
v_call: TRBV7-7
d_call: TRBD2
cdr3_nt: TGTGCCAGCAGCCGGCCTTCTAGCGGGAGGAGAGAGACCCAGTACTTC
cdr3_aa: CASSRPSSGRRETQYF

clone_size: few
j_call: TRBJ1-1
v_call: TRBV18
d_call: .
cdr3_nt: TGTGCCAGCTCAGCAGATACAGGGCTGATGGGGACTGAAGCTTTCTTT
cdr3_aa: CASSADTGLMGTEAFF

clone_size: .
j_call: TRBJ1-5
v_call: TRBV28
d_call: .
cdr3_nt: TGTGCCAGCAGTTGGGGAGGGGCCGGGAATCAGCCCCAGCATTTT
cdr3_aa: CASSWGGAGNQPQHF

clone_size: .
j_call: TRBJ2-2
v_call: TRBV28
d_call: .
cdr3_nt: TGTGCCAGCAGTTTGGGGGCCCCTCGTACCGGGGAGCTGTTTTTT
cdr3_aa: CASSLGAPRTGELFF

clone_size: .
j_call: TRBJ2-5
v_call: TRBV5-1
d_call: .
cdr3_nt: TGCGCCAGCAGCAACCAGGCTGTGAAGGAAGAGACCCAGTACTTC
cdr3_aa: CASSNQAVKEETQYF

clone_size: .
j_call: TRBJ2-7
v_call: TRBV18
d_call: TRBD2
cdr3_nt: TGTGCCAGCCAGGCCACTAGCGGGGGATACGAGCAGTACTTC
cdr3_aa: CASQATSGGYEQYF

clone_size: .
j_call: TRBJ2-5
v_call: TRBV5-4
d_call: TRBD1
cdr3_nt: TGTGCCAGCAGCGCGGGAGGGACAGGGGGGACGTTAGGGACCCAGTACTTC
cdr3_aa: CASSAGGTGGTLGTQYF

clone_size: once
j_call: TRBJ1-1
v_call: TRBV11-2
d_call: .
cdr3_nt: TGTGCCAGCAGCTTAGCTGGGGGGGCAAACACTGAAGCTTTCTTT
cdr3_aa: CASSLAGGANTEAFF

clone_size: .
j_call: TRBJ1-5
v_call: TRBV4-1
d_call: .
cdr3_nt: TGCGCCAGCAGCCAGTACAGGGCGCAGCCCCAGCATTTT
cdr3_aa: CASSQYRAQPQHF

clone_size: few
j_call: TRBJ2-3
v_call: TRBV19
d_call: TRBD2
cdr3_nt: TGTGCCAGTAGTCCCTGGGGACTAGCGGGGTCAAGCACAGATACGCAGTATTTT
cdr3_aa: CASSPWGLAGSSTDTQYF

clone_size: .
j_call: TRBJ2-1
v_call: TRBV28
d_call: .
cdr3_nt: TGTGCCAGCAGAAACTACAGGGAGCAGTTCTTC
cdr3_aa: CASRNYREQFF

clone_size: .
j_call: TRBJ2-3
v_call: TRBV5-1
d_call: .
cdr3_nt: TGCGCCAGCAAATTTGGGAGTAACACAGATACGCAGTATTTT
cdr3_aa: CASKFGSNTDTQYF

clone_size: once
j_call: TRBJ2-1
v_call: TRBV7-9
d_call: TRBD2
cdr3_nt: TGTGCCAGCAGCCAGCGCCCTAGCGGGCAGGCCTACAATGAGCAGTTCTTC
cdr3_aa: CASSQRPSGQAYNEQFF